This TCR beta chain was identified in a study of blood T cell repertoires in COVID-19. This clone came up once. The V end was cut by 3 bases, the J end by 7 bases, with 13 bases between. CDR1 is LNHDA and CDR2 is SQIVND in the germline V gene (reference sequence). The CDR3 has 14 residues. The data were produced by immunoSEQ multiplex PCR, yet TCRdb's version contains in-frame clones alone and is incomplete. The data contain fewer than 200,000 clones, roughly 93% of them singletons. This receptor was obtained from a man aged 18 to 30 with COVID-19, enrolled during active disease. Sequenced: peripheral blood. The chain carries TRBV19 and TRBJ2-4; possibly TRBD2 for D (6 bases). The CDR3 DNA is TGTGCCAGTAGTATTTCGGCGGGATGGAACATTCAGTACTTC. It translates to CASSISAGWNIQYF.